This is a list of T cell receptor beta chains from one sample in a study of shared clonotypes between healthy human individuals. The protocol was immunoSEQ multiplex PCR, while the TCRdb copy is restricted to in-frame clones and leaves out a portion. Counted here are about 1 million clones, 65% to 80% occurring once; the ten biggest clones make up approximately 1.5%. The sequenced material came from memory CD4+ T cells sorted from blood. The receptors stem from a man between 18 and 29 years old in good health. CDR3s include the opening cysteine and the closing phenylalanine or tryptophan. The D gene is left open where the match is weak. Clone size appears in some rows only: once, few, many, or a class for an expanded clone.

few TRBJ1-6 TRBV5-1 TRBD1 CASRGGQGGSPLHF TGCGCCAGCCGAGGGGGACAGGGTGGTTCACCCCTCCACTTT
- TRBJ2-1 TRBV7-2 TRBD2 CASSHSVAGGSYNEQFF TGTGCCAGCAGCCACTCCGTAGCGGGAGGGTCCTACAATGAGCAGTTCTTC
- TRBJ1-2 TRBV5-6 - CASSLRQASGYTF TGTGCCAGCAGCCTTAGACAGGCGAGCGGCTACACCTTC
- TRBJ2-2 TRBV11-2 TRBD1 CASSRWTGETGELFF TGTGCCAGCAGCCGTTGGACAGGGGAAACCGGGGAGCTGTTTTTT
- TRBJ1-1 TRBV20-1 - CSALRGEAFF TGCAGTGCGCTCCGTGGGGAAGCTTTCTTT
many TRBJ2-1 TRBV11-2 - CASSTSWTGPSEQFF TGTGCCAGCAGCACTTCGTGGACCGGTCCCAGCGAGCAGTTCTTC
- TRBJ2-5 TRBV5-6 - CASSLARQGQYF TGTGCCAGCAGCTTGGCCCGACAAGGGCAGTACTTC
- TRBJ2-5 TRBV10-3 TRBD2 CAISVTWTLAGEETQYF TGTGCCATCAGTGTGACCTGGACACTAGCGGGAGAAGAGACCCAGTACTTC
- TRBJ1-2 TRBV4-1 - CASSQDNQLGEGSGYTF TGCGCCAGCAGCCAAGATAATCAGTTGGGAGAGGGGAGCGGCTACACCTTC
once TRBJ1-3 TRBV30 TRBD1 CAWSVRSGQRGNTIYF TGTGCCTGGAGTGTACGGTCGGGACAGAGGGGAAACACCATATATTTT
- TRBJ1-1 TRBV2 - CASRGGTEAFF TGTGCCAGCAGGGGGGGGACTGAAGCTTTCTTT
- TRBJ2-1 TRBV5-6 - CASSLVSLAASSYNEQFF TGTGCCAGCAGCTTGGTTAGTTTGGCGGCGAGCTCCTACAATGAGCAGTTCTTC
- TRBJ2-3 TRBV7-2 TRBD2 CASSSGTSGRTQYF TGTGCCAGCAGCTCCGGGACTAGCGGGAGAACGCAGTATTTT
many TRBJ2-2 TRBV10-3 - CAISPRAKNTGELFF TGTGCCATCAGCCCGAGGGCTAAGAACACCGGGGAGCTGTTTTTT
- TRBJ2-4 TRBV19 TRBD2 CASSIGSSGSGLIQYF TGTGCCAGTAGTATAGGGTCTAGCGGGAGTGGTCTCATTCAGTACTTC
- TRBJ1-4 TRBV4-1 TRBD1 CASSRTGGTNEKLFF TGCGCCAGCAGCAGGACAGGGGGAACTAATGAAAAACTGTTTTTT
- TRBJ2-3 TRBV9 TRBD2 CASSVVASGSTDTQYF TGTGCCAGCAGCGTAGTCGCTAGCGGTAGCACAGATACGCAGTATTTT
- TRBJ1-6 TRBV11-2 TRBD1 CASSLTGVNSPLHF TGTGCCAGCAGCCTTACAGGGGTTAATTCACCCCTCCACTTT
- TRBJ1-5 TRBV19 - CASSRAGSQPQHF TGTGCCAGTAGCAGGGCGGGTAGCCAGCCCCAGCATTTT
- TRBJ2-3 TRBV7-9 TRBD2 CASSSGLAGLYYTDTQYF TGTGCCAGCAGCTCGGGACTAGCGGGACTCTATTACACAGATACGCAGTATTTT
- TRBJ2-2 TRBV7-3 TRBD2 CASSLMASGANTGELFF TGTGCCAGCAGCTTAATGGCTAGCGGGGCCAACACCGGGGAGCTGTTTTTT
- TRBJ1-1 TRBV7-2 - CASSPEVLNTEAFF TGTGCCAGCAGCCCAGAGGTTCTGAACACTGAAGCTTTCTTT
- TRBJ2-1 TRBV2 - CASTLHPGLLNEQFF TGTGCCAGCACTCTACACCCGGGACTCCTCAATGAGCAGTTCTTC
- TRBJ2-7 TRBV6-1 - CASSEGLGLYEQYF TGTGCCAGCAGTGAAGGTCTCGGTCTCTACGAGCAGTACTTC
many TRBJ2-2 TRBV12-5 - CASGLVLDTGELFF TGTGCTAGTGGTTTGGTTTTAGACACCGGGGAGCTGTTTTTT
- TRBJ2-7 TRBV5-1 - CASSEWGTGFNVEQYF TGCGCCAGCAGCGAGTGGGGTACCGGATTCAATGTCGAGCAGTACTTC
- TRBJ2-5 TRBV5-8 TRBD2 CASPAGKVTRETQYF TGTGCCAGCCCAGCGGGGAAGGTTACCCGAGAGACCCAGTACTTC
- TRBJ2-7 TRBV6-5 TRBD2 CATMLAAGGPYEQYF TGTGCCACGATGTTGGCAGCGGGAGGGCCATACGAGCAGTACTTC
few TRBJ2-7 TRBV2 - CASARTGSSYEQYF TGTGCCAGCGCCAGGACCGGGAGCTCCTACGAGCAGTACTTC
- TRBJ1-2 TRBV7-6 TRBD1 CASSSRANRGSNYGYTF TGTGCCAGCAGCTCAAGGGCCAACAGGGGTTCTAACTATGGCTACACCTTC
- TRBJ1-3 TRBV7-2 TRBD1 CASSLLGQGGNTIYF TGTGCCAGCAGCTTGTTAGGACAGGGGGGAAACACCATATATTTT
- TRBJ2-7 TRBV18 - CASSPRPGSYEQYF TGTGCCAGCTCACCGAGGCCAGGGTCCTACGAGCAGTACTTC
- TRBJ2-1 TRBV5-1 TRBD2 CASSYGGGNYNEQFF TGCGCCAGCAGCTATGGGGGAGGGAATTACAATGAGCAGTTCTTC
- TRBJ1-1 TRBV5-4 - CASSPQGVTEAFF TGTGCCAGCAGCCCCCAAGGGGTCACTGAAGCTTTCTTT
- TRBJ2-1 TRBV5-1 TRBD2 CASSSLAGADNEQFF TGCGCCAGCAGCTCCCTAGCGGGAGCCGACAATGAGCAGTTCTTC
- TRBJ1-1 TRBV30 - CAWSRAGSRAFF TGTGCCTGGAGTCGTGCAGGTAGTAGGGCTTTCTTT
- TRBJ1-2 TRBV5-5 TRBD1 CASSPGQASYGYTF TGTGCCAGCAGCCCGGGACAGGCTTCCTATGGCTACACCTTC
- TRBJ1-1 TRBV25-1 - CASSGTHMNTEAFF TGTGCCAGCAGTGGGACGCACATGAACACTGAAGCTTTCTTT
many TRBJ2-2 TRBV7-2 - CASSPGSNTGELFF TGTGCCAGCAGCCCCGGCTCGAACACCGGGGAGCTGTTTTTT
few TRBJ1-4 TRBV25-1 - CASKGGVGEKLFF TGTGCCAGCAAGGGGGGGGTAGGTGAAAAACTGTTTTTT
- TRBJ1-4 TRBV5-4 - CASSLLWVSGGKLFF TGTGCCAGCAGCCTGTTGTGGGTAAGCGGGGGAAAACTGTTTTTT
- TRBJ2-7 TRBV19 - CASSSSDHYEQYF TGTGCCAGTAGTAGTTCGGATCACTACGAGCAGTACTTC
- TRBJ1-4 TRBV7-2 - CASSFGRGGEKLFF TGTGCCAGCAGCTTTGGGAGGGGAGGAGAAAAACTGTTTTTT
- TRBJ1-6 TRBV7-2 TRBD1 CASSFTGAYNSPLHF TGTGCCAGCAGCTTTACAGGGGCCTATAATTCACCCCTCCACTTT
few TRBJ2-3 TRBV5-1 - CASNRESVTSTDTQYF TGCGCCAGCAACCGGGAGAGTGTCACTAGCACAGATACGCAGTATTTT
- TRBJ2-7 TRBV6-5 - CASSSAGTALYEQYF TGTGCCAGCAGTTCAGCGGGCACAGCTCTATACGAGCAGTACTTC
- TRBJ2-5 TRBV5-4 - CASSSTGQETQYF TGTGCCAGCAGCTCGACAGGTCAAGAGACCCAGTACTTC
- TRBJ1-4 TRBV10-3 - CAISPQGANEKLFF TGTGCCATCAGCCCACAGGGCGCTAATGAAAAACTGTTTTTT
- TRBJ2-1 TRBV11-2 - CASSRTFNEQFF TGTGCCAGCAGCCGCACCTTTAATGAGCAGTTCTTC
few TRBJ2-6 TRBV6-6 - CASRGTGANVLTF TGTGCCAGCAGGGGCACTGGGGCCAACGTCCTGACTTTC
- TRBJ2-3 TRBV29-1 TRBD1 CSVHTGGDTQYF TGCAGCGTCCACACAGGGGGTGATACGCAGTATTTT
- TRBJ1-1 TRBV7-9 - CASSLRAGFEAFF TGTGCCAGCAGCTTAAGGGCGGGATTTGAAGCTTTCTTT
many TRBJ1-6 TRBV6-1 - CASSEVGGSPLHF TGTGCCAGCAGTGAAGTGGGAGGTTCACCCCTCCACTTT
- TRBJ2-7 TRBV5-1 TRBD1 CASSSNPGTGKDEQYF TGCGCCAGCAGCTCGAACCCCGGGACAGGGAAGGACGAGCAGTACTTC
once TRBJ2-7 TRBV7-2 - CASSRSPIRYEQYF TGTGCCAGCAGCCGCAGTCCCATAAGGTACGAGCAGTACTTC
- TRBJ1-3 TRBV11-2 - CASSPRGTVHSGNTIYF TGTGCCAGCAGCCCCCGTGGGACCGTTCACTCTGGAAACACCATATATTTT
few TRBJ1-1 TRBV27 TRBD1 CASSFRDRGREAFF TGTGCCAGCAGTTTTAGGGACAGGGGTCGAGAAGCTTTCTTT
- TRBJ2-3 TRBV4-1 TRBD2 CASSRFGTSGYRGTDTQYF TGCGCCAGCAGCCGCTTTGGGACTAGCGGATACCGGGGGACAGATACGCAGTATTTT